The 6 T cell receptor beta chains given below trace back to one sample, sequenced in a study of blood T cell repertoires in COVID-19. Profiling relied on immunoSEQ multiplex PCR, and the TCRdb table lists in-frame clones only, not all of them. The sample carries approximately 100,000 clones, more than 85% recorded once. The sequencing input was peripheral blood. These receptor sequences come from a human donor in a cohort sampled during active COVID-19.

V gene TRBV11-2 combines with J gene TRBJ1-5, with 7 nucleotides matching TRBD1. Trimming removed 5 bases from V and 4 bases from J; junction bases left unmatched: 5. This CDR3 contains 14 residues. The germline CDR1 and CDR2 sequences are SGHAT and FQNNGV. This CDR3 is CASSRSTGNQPQHF. The CDR3 DNA reads TGTGCCAGCAGCCGATCGACAGGGAATCAGCCCCAGCATTTT. Full variable domain (outside the CDR3, taken from reference TRBV11-2 and TRBJ1-5): EAGVAQSPRYKIIEKRQSVAFWCNPISGHATLYWYQQILGQGPKLLIQFQNNGVVDDSQLPKDRFSAERLKGVDSTLKIQPAKLEDSAVYLCASSRSTGNQPQHFGDGTRLSIL.

The CDR3 here is CASSPRTGVNGYTF. The CDR3 DNA reads as TGTGCCAGCAGCCCTAGGACAGGGGTCAATGGCTACACCTTC. V gene TRBV7-2 combines with J gene TRBJ1-2; 9 bases line up with TRBD1. Germline-derived CDR1 and CDR2 are SGHTA and FQGNSA. The CDR3 consists of 14 residues. With V trimmed by 5 bases and J by 6 bases, 7 bases remained unmatched.

This clone showed up just a few times. Other DNA sequences of this sample code for an identical CDR3. The chain carries TRBV11-3 and TRBJ2-2; D is unclear. Trimming pared 2 bases from V and 5 bases from J, leaving 9 bases between. CDR3 length: 14 amino acids. CDR1 and CDR2 (germline): SGHNT, YENEEA. CDR3: CASSLYAGTGELFF. As DNA, the CDR3 is TGTGCCAGCAGCTTATACGCCGGGACCGGGGAGCTGTTTTTT.

The chain is built from TRBV28 and TRBJ2-7; TRBD2 matches 11 bases. The germline CDR1 and CDR2 sequences are MDHEN and SYDVKM. The CDR3 is made up of 16 amino acids. V trimming: 5 bases; J trimming: 2 bases; junction bases outside the gene matches: 8. CDR3 sequence reads: CASSLTSGDGAYEQYF. DNA of the CDR3: TGTGCCAGCAGTCTGACTAGCGGGGATGGGGCCTACGAGCAGTACTTC.

This clone was recorded once. This chain connects TRBV5-1 to TRBJ2-3; D is undetermined. The V gene's germline CDR1 is SGHRS and CDR2 YFSETQ. CDR3 length equals 18 residues. Trimming cost V 4 bases and J 2 bases, with 23 bases left between them. CDR3 residues: CASSHKLEQRSNTDTQYF. CDR3 DNA sequence: TGCGCCAGCAGCCACAAATTAGAACAGAGATCCAACACAGATACGCAGTATTTT.

The genes are TRBV7-3 and TRBJ2-2, with D possibly TRBD1 on 5 matching bases. CDR1 SGHTA and CDR2 FQGTGA come from the germline V gene. Trimming removed 3 bases from V and 3 bases from J, with 20 bases in between. CDR3 length: 18 residues. CDR3 in amino acids: CASSFQGGASLYTGELFF. The DNA of the CDR3 is TGTGCCAGCAGCTTCCAAGGTGGGGCCAGTCTTTACACCGGGGAGCTGTTTTTT.